The 17 T cell receptor beta chains below all came from one sample that was sequenced in a study of T cells in Graves' hyperthyroidism and ophthalmopathy. The investigators amplified TCR beta CDR3 regions from RNA transcripts. First-round RT-PCR with HTBI primers amplified the TCR CDR3 region. TCRdb used MiXCR to reprocess the multiplex PCR reads, holding one entry per CDR3 protein. The sample holds 610,000 or so distinct CDR3 sequences, roughly 50% seen once. The sample comprised peripheral blood or thyroid tissue (not recorded which). The receptors originated from a woman aged 18-29 years with Graves' hyperthyroidism.

This chain links TRBV2 with TRBJ1-2; D not resolved. Trimming took 6 bases from V and 6 from J, leaving 14 bases between them. This CDR3 has 13 residues. Per germline, CDR1 SNHLY and CDR2 FYNNEI. Here the CDR3 reads CASRRAERDGYTF. DNA for the CDR3: TGTGCCAGCAGGAGGGCTGAAAGGGATGGCTACACCTTC. Full variable domain (remainder filled in from reference TRBV2 and TRBJ1-2): EPEVTQTPSHQVTQMGQEVILRCVPISNHLYFYWYRQILGQKVEFLVSFYNNEISEKSEIFDDQFSVERPDGSNFTLKIRSTKLEDSAMYFCASRRAERDGYTFGSGTRLTVV.

CDR3 amino acids: CSVEQNTQYF. The CDR3 bases are TGCAGCGTGGAACAGAATACGCAGTATTTT. This chain connects TRBV29-1 to TRBJ2-3, with D unclear. V was shortened by 6 bases and J by 7 bases, with 8 bases between the two germline ends. Germline CDR1 and CDR2: SQVTM and ANQGSEA. The CDR3 runs to 10 residues.

The chain employs TRBV12-3 or TRBV12-4 and TRBJ1-4; 8 bases are shared with TRBD1. The CDR3 runs 17 residues. The V and J ends lost 10 bases and 5 bases, in that order; junction bases with no gene match: 18. CDR3 residues: CAIQGASGRGYNEKLFF. DNA for the CDR3: TGTGCCATCCAGGGGGCTAGCGGGAGAGGATACAATGAAAAACTGTTTTTT.

The gene calls are TRBV29-1 and TRBJ1-1; 8 bases align to TRBD1. Germline values: CDR1 SQVTM, CDR2 ANQGSEA. Trimming at V came to 6 bases and at J to 8 bases, leaving 5 bases not matched to a gene. The length of the CDR3 is 11 residues. CDR3 sequence: CSVIGTGEAFF. The DNA for the CDR3 is TGCAGCGTCATCGGGACAGGCGAAGCTTTCTTT.

This clonotype has more than one count but fewer than ten. The chain employs TRBV6-6 and TRBJ1-5; D not resolved. The CDR3 is 15 residues long. The germline CDR1 and CDR2 sequences are MNHNY and SVGAGI (reference sequence). V lost 0 bases and J 9 bases, leaving 15 bases between the germline ends. CDR3 sequence (DNA): TGTGCCAGCAGTTACTCGAGGCAGGCCGGCGGGCCCCAGCATTTT. Protein product: CASSYSRQAGGPQHF.

This sequence joins TRBV20-1 and TRBJ2-7; TRBD2 agrees at 11 bases. Looked up from germline, CDR1 is DFQATT and CDR2 is SNEGSKA (reference sequence). V trimming: 4 bases; J trimming: 6 bases; junction bases outside the gene matches: 5. This CDR3 contains 13 residues. CDR3 sequence reads: CSAKLAGVSEQYF. The CDR3 coding sequence is TGCAGTGCTAAACTAGCGGGAGTTTCCGAGCAGTACTTC.

The chain combines TRBV19 with TRBJ2-5; no clear D. This CDR3 is built from 15 residues. V lost 5 bases and J 7 bases, leaving 20 bases between the germline ends. The germline gives CDR1 LNHDA, CDR2 SQIVND (reference sequence). DNA for the CDR3: TGTGCCAGTAGTGACCCCCTAGGAAAGGTGGGGACCCAGTACTTC. It encodes CASSDPLGKVGTQYF. Filled out from reference TRBV19 and TRBJ2-5, the complete variable domain reads DGGITQSPKYLFRKEGQNVTLSCEQNLNHDAMYWYRQDPGQGLRLIYYSQIVNDFQKGDIAEGYSVSREKKESFPLTVTSAQKNPTAFYLCASSDPLGKVGTQYFGPGTRLLVL.

CDR3: CASSSEPIYEQYF. The CDR3 DNA reads as TGTGCCAGCAGTTCCGAGCCGATCTACGAGCAGTACTTC. The rearrangement uses TRBV12-3 or TRBV12-4 and TRBJ2-7; D remains unclear. Trimming stripped 4 bases from V and 3 bases from J, with 10 bases between. The CDR3 runs 13 residues.

This clonotype was recorded many times. The J gene is TRBJ1-4, the V gene TRBV6-5; tentative D call: TRBD1 (5 bases). The CDR3 is 14 residues long. Germline-derived CDR1 and CDR2 are MNHEY and SVGAGI. V was clipped by 5 bases and J by 4 bases, with 11 bases between them. Written as DNA, the CDR3 is TGTGCCAGCAGTACGAGACAGAGTAATGAAAAACTGTTTTTT. Translating it yields CASSTRQSNEKLFF.

A word on this clonotype: A clone one base away is much larger, so this may be a read error. The DNA for the CDR3 is TGCGCCAGCAGCTTGTTAGCGGTGGAAGGGGGGACCCAGTACTTC. It codes for CASSLLAVEGGTQYF. This chain joins TRBV7-3 and TRBJ2-5, with D perhaps TRBD1 or TRBD2 (6 bases each). The CDR3 is 15 amino acids. Germline V gene data show CDR1 as SGHTA and CDR2 as FQGTGA. The entire variable domain, with the rest obtained from reference TRBV7-3 and TRBJ2-5, is as follows: GAGVSQTPSNKVTEKGKYVELRCDPISGHTALYWYRQSLGQGPEFLIYFQGTGAADDSGLPNDRFFAVRPEGSVSTLKIQRTERGDSAVYLCASSLLAVEGGTQYFGPGTRLLVL.

This clonotype was recorded at least ten times. The chain couples TRBV4-2 to TRBJ2-5, with 12 bases aligning to TRBD2. J lost 2 bases, V lost 3 bases, and 4 bases had no gene match. Germline CDR1 reads LGHNA; CDR2 reads YNFKEQ. The CDR3 spans 16 residues. The CDR3 DNA follows: TGTGCCAGCAGCCACGGACTAGCGGGACCACAAGAGACCCAGTACTTC. Protein product: CASSHGLAGPQETQYF.

In the case of this clonotype: Since a much larger clone is just one base distant, this may be a read error. V gene TRBV7-9 combines with J gene TRBJ1-2; the match to TRBD1 covers 7 bases. The germline V gene has CDR1 SEHNR and CDR2 FQNEAQ (reference sequence). With V trimmed by 5 bases and J by 0 bases, 6 bases remained unmatched. The CDR3 runs to 15 residues. This CDR3 reads CASSHGTESNYGYTF. The CDR3 DNA reads TGTGCCAGCAGCCACGGGACAGAATCTAACTATGGCTACACCTTC.

This clonotype was seen ten or more times. The CDR3, as DNA: TGCAGTGCCCCGGGACTAGCGGCTGGAACGGCCTACGAGCAGTACTTC. Translated, it gives CSAPGLAAGTAYEQYF. The chain couples TRBV20-1 to TRBJ2-7, with TRBD2 matching 11 bases. The CDR3 covers 16 residues. The V segment lost 6 bases and the J segment 2 bases; nucleotides outside the gene matches: 12. Germline V gives CDR1 DFQATT, CDR2 SNEGSKA (reference sequence).

This clonotype was observed many times. The chain is built from TRBV10-3 and TRBJ2-5, with D maybe TRBD2 (5 bases). This CDR3 spans 14 amino acids. From germline, CDR1 is ENHRY and CDR2 SYGVKD. V was trimmed by 11 bases and J by 3 bases, leaving 19 bases between them. The CDR3: CAPTVVGREETQYF. For the CDR3, the DNA is TGTGCCCCGACCGTAGTTGGGCGGGAAGAGACCCAGTACTTC.

V usage is TRBV9 and J usage is TRBJ1-6, with TRBD1 as a possible D gene (5 bases). CDR3 length equals 14 residues. V was clipped by 1 base and J by 9 bases, with 11 bases between them. From germline, CDR1 is SGDLS and CDR2 YYNGEE. The CDR3 coding sequence is TGTGCCAGCAGCGTATTACAGAGGGGTTCACCCCTCCACTTT. This encodes CASSVLQRGSPLHF.

This clonotype was observed at least ten times. The V call is TRBV6-6, the J call TRBJ1-2, with 7 bases matching TRBD1. Germline-derived CDR1 and CDR2 are MNHNY and SVGAGI (reference sequence). CDR3 length: 19 amino acids. The V segment lost 0 bases and the J segment 3 bases; nucleotides outside the gene matches: 16. This CDR3 is CASSYSTRQGGLSDYGYTF. The CDR3 DNA follows: TGTGCCAGCAGTTACTCGACGAGACAGGGAGGGCTTAGTGACTATGGCTACACCTTC.

This chain uses TRBV10-3 with TRBJ2-7; D remains ambiguous. V lost 0 bases, J lost 7 bases, and 4 bases lay in between. The CDR3 length is 11 residues. The germline V gene encodes CDR1 ENHRY and CDR2 SYGVKD. The CDR3 coding sequence is TGTGCCATCAGTGAGTCGAAAGAGCAGTACTTC. It specifies CAISESKEQYF.